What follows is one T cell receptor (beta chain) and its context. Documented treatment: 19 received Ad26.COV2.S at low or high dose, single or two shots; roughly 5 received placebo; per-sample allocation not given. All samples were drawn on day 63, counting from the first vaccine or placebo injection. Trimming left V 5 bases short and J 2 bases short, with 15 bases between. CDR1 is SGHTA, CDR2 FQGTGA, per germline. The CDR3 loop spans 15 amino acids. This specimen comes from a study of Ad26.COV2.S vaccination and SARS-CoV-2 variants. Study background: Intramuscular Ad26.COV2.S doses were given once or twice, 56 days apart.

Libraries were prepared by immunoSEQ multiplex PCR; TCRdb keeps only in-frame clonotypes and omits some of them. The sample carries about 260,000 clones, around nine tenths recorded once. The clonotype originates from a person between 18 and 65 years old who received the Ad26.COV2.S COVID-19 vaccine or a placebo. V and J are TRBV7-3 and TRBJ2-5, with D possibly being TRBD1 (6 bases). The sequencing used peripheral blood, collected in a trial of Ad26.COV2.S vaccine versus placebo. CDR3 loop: CASSPKGEIQETQYF. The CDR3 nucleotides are TGTGCCAGCAGCCCTAAGGGGGAAATACAAGAGACCCAGTACTTC.